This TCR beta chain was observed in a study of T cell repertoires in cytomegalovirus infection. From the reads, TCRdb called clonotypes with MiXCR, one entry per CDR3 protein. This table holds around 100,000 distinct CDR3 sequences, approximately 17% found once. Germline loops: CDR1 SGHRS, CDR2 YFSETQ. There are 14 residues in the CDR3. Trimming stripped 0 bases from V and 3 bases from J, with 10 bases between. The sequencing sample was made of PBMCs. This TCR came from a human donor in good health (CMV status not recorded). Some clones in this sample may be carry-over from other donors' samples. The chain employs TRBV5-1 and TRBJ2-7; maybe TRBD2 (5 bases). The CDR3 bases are TGCGCCAGCAGCTTGGTCGGGGTTAACTACGAGCAGTACTTC. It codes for CASSLVGVNYEQYF.